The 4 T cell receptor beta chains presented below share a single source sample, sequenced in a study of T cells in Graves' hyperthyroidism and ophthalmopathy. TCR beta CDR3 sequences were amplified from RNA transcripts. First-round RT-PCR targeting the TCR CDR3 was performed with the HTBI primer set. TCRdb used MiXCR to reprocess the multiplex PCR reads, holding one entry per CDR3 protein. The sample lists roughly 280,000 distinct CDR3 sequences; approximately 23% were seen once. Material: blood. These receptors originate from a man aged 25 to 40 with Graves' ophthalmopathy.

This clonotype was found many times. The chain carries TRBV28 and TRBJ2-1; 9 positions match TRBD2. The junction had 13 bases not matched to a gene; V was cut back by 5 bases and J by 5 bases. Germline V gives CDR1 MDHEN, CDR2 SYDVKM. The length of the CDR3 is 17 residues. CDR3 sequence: CASSTWATTSGNNEQFF. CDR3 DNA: TGTGCCAGCAGTACATGGGCTACGACTAGCGGTAACAATGAGCAGTTCTTC.

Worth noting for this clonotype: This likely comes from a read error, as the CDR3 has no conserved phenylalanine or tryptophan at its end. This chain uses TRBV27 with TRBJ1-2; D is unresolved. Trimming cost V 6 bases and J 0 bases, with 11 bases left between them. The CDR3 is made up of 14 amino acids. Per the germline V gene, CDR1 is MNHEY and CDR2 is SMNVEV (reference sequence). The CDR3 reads CASSPRVANYGYTS. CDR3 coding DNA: TGTGCCAGCAGCCCACGGGTCGCTAACTATGGCTACACCTCC.

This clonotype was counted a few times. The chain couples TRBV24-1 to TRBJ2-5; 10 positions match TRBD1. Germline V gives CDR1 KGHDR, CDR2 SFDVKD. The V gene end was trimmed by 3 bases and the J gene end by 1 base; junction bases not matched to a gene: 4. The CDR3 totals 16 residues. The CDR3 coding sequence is TGTGCCACCAGTGATCCTGGGACAGGGGCCCAAGAGACCCAGTACTTC. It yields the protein CATSDPGTGAQETQYF.

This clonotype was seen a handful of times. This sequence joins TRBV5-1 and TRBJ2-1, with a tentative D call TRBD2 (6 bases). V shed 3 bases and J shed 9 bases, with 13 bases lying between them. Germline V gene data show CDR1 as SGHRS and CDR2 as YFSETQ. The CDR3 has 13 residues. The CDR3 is CASSWSRDSEQFF. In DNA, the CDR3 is TGCGCCAGCAGCTGGTCCAGGGACTCTGAGCAGTTCTTC.